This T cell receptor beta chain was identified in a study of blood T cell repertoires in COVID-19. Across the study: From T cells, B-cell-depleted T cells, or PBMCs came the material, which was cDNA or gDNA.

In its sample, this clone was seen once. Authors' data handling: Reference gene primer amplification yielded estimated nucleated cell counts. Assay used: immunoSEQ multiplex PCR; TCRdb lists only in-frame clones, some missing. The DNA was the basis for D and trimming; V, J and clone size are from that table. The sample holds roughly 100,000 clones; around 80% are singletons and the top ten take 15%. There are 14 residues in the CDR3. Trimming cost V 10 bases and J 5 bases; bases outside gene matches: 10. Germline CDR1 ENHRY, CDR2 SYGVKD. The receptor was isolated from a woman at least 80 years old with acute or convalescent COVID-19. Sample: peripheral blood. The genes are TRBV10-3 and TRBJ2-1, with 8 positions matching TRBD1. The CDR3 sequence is CATSTGDGHNEQFF. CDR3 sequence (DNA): TGTGCCACCTCGACAGGGGACGGGCACAATGAGCAGTTCTTC.